This record concerns one TCR beta chain sequence. Antigen: not known. The RNA input was 0.5 to 1 ug, and it was reverse transcribed with random hexamers. immunoSEQ multiplex PCR amplified TCR beta CDR3 across 54 Vbeta, 13 Jbeta. TCRdb passed the immunoSEQ multiplex PCR reads through MiXCR, listing each CDR3 protein once. The table shows roughly 120,000 distinct CDR3 sequences, with approximately 95% occurring only once. TCR beta from blood CD8+ and CD4+ T cells was sequenced. While CD8+ and CD4+ T cells were isolated negatively, TEMRA cells were enriched by FACS. The data originate from a study of CD8 T cells in Susac syndrome. Study findings and constraints: The study admitted that it had a relatively small number of individuals in its TCR sequencing and HLA analysis.

The sample was CD8+ T cells from PBMCs. The TCR comes from a human donor with multiple sclerosis.

CDR3 amino acids: CASSQVNSGQNTGELFF. CDR3 sequence (DNA): TGCGCCAGCAGCCAAGTCAATAGTGGACAGAACACCGGGGAGCTGTTTTTT. The chain combines TRBV4-1 with TRBJ2-2; possible D gene TRBD1, 5 bases. Germline CDR1 and CDR2: MGHRA and YSYEKL. The CDR3 runs to 17 residues. With 1 base removed from V and 1 base from J, the gap between germline ends came to 13 bases.